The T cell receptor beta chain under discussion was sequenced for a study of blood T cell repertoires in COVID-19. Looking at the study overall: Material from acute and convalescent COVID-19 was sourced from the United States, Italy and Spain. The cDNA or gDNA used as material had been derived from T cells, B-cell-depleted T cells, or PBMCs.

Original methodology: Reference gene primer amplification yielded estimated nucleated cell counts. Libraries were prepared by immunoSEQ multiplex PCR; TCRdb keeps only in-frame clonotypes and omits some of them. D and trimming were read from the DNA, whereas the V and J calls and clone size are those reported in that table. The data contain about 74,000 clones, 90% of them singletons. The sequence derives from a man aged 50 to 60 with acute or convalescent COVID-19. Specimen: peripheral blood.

The CDR3 DNA reads as TGTGCCAGCAGCTTGGTGGTTTCTGGAGGAGGCGAGCAGTACTTC. Amino acids: CASSLVVSGGGEQYF. The chain employs TRBV5-4 and TRBJ2-7, with a tentative D call TRBD2 (5 bases). This CDR3 has 15 residues. Germline loops: CDR1 SGHNT, CDR2 YYREEE (reference sequence). Trimming removed 0 bases from V and 6 bases from J, with 16 bases in between.